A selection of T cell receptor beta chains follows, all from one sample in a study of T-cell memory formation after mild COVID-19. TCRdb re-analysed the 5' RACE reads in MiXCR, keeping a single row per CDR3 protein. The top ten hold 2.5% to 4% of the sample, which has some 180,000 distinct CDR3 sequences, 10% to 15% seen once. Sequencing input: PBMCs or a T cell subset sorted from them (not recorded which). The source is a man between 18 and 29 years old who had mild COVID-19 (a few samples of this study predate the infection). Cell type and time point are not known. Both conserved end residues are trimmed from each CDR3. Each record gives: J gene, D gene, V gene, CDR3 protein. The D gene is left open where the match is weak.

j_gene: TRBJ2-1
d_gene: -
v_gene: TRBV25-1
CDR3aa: ASSASYGGHGVHEQF

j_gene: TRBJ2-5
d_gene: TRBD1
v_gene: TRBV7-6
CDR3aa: ASSLAQDRVRKTQY

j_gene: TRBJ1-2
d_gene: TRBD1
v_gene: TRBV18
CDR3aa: ASSQGQADYGYT

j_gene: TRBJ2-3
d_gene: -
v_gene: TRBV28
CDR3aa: ASSSPGMDTQY

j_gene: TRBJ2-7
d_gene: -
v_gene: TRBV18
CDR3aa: ASSPAGYEQY

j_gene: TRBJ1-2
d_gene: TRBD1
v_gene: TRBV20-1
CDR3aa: SAMTGYGYT

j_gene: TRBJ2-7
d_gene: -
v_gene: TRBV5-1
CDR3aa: ASSPRQSTLYEQY

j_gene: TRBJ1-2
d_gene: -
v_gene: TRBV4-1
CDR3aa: ASTTTGTYGYT

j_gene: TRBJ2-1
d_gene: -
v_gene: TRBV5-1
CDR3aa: ASSFQWNEQF

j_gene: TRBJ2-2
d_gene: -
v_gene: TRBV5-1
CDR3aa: ASSPGQSTGELF

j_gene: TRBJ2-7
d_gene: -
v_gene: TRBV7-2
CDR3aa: ASSLAFDSPYEQY

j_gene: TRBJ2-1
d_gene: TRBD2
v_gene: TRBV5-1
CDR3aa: ASSELAGGLLSNEQF

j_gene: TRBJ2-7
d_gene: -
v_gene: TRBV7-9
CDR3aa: ASGRGAQPYEQY

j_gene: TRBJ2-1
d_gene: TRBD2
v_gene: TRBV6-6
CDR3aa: ASSTGLADSYNEQF

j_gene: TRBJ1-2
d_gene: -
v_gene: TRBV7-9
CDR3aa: ASSFVGVNYGYT

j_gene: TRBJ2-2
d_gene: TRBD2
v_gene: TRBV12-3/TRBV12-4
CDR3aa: ASSLDSGFGGELF

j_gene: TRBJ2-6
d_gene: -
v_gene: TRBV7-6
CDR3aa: ASSSGTPSGANVLT

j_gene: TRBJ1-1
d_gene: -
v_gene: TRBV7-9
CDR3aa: ASSPLSLSEAF

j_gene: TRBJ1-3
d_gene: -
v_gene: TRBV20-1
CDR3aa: SVARDTGNTIY

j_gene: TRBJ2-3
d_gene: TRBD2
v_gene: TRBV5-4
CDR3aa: ASRPGTSGTDTQY

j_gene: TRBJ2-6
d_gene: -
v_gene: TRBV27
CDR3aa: ASRSLTDSGANVLT

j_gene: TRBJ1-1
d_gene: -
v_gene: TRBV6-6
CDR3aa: ASSPPTGNTEAF

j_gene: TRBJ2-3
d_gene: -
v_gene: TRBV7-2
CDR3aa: ASSRVMADTQY

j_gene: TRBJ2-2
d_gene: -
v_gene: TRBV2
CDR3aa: ASLRLNTGELF

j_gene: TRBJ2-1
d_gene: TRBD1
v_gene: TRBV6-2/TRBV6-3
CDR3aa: ASRRQGRNTDNEQF

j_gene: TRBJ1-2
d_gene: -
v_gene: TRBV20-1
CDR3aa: SARADYGYT

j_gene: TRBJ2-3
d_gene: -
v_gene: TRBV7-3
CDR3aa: ASSHQGDTQY

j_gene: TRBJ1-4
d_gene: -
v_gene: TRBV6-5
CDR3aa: ASSPRRATNEKLF

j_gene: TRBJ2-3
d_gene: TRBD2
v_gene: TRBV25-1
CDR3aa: ASSRAGGTTDTQY

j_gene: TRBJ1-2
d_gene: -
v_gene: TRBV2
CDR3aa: ASSEVQTSYGYT

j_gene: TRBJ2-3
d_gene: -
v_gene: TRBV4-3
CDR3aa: ASSQAAADTQY

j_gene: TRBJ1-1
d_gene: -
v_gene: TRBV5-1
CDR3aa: ASSFRDTEAF

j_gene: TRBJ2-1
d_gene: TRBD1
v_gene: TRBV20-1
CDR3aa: SARLGQRSYNEQF

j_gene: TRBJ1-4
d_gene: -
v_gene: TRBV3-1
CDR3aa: ASSQWRATNEKLF

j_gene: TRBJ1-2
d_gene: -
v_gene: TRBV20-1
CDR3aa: SARSSRDGGYT

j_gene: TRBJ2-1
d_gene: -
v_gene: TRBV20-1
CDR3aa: SAASYEQF

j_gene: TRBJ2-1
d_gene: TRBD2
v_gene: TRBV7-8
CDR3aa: ASSSEELAGSVEF

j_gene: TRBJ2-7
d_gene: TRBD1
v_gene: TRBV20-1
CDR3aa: SAIPRTGAYEQY

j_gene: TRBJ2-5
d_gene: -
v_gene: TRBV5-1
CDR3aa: ASSGAPGRQETQY

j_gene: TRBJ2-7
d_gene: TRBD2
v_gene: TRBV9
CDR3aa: ASTPGLAREQY